This TCR beta chain stems from a study of shared clonotypes between healthy human individuals. The V gene lost 0 bases and the J gene lost 4 bases, with 11 bases spanning the gap. CDR1 is SGHDT and CDR2 is YYEEEE in the germline V gene. The CDR3 is 14 residues long. Clones were sequenced by immunoSEQ multiplex PCR, and TCRdb holds only the in-frame ones, with some missing. The table lists about 710,000 clones, 55% to 80% of them singletons, with 1.8% in the top ten. This clone was seen once. Material for sequencing was memory CD4+ T cells sorted from blood. Subset reported: CD45RA-negative fraction. The TCR sequence derives from a woman in her thirties in good health. The chain couples TRBV5-6 to TRBJ2-7; possibly TRBD1 or TRBD2 for D (7 bases each). CDR3 region: CASSLGQGGYEQYF. The CDR3 DNA reads TGTGCCAGCAGCTTGGGACAGGGAGGGTACGAGCAGTACTTC.